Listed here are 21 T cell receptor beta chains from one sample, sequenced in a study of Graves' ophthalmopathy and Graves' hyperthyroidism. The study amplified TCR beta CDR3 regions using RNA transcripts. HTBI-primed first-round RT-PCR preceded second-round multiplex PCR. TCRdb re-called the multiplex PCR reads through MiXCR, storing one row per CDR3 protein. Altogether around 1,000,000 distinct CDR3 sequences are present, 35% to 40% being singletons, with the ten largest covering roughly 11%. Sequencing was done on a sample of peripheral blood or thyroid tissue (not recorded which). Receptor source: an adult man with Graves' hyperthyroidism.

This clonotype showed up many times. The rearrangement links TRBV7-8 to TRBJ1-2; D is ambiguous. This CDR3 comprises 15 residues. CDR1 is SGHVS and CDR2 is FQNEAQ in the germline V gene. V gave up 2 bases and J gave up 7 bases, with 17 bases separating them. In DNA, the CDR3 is TGTGCCAGCAGCTTACGTTCGGCCCGTAATGGTGGCTACACCTTC. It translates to CASSLRSARNGGYTF.

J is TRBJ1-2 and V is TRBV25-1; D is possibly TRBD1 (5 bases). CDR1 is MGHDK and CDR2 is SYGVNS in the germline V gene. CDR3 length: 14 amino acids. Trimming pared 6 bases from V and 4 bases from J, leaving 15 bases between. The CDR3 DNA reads TGTGCCAGCAGGACGTACAGGAACTTCTATGGCTACACCTTC. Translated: CASRTYRNFYGYTF.

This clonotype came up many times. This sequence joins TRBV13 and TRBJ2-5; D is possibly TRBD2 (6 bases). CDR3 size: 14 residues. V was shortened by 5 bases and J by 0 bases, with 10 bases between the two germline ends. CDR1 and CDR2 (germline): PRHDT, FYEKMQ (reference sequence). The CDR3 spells CASSPREHQETQYF. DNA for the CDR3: TGTGCCAGCAGCCCTCGGGAGCACCAAGAGACCCAGTACTTC.

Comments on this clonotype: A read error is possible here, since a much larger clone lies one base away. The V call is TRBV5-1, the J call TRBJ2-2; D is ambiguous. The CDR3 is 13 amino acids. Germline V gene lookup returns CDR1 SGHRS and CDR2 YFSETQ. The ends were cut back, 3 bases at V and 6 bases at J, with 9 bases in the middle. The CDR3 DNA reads TGCGCCAGCAGCTGCGCCTCGGCCGGGGAGCTGTTTTTT. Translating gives CASSCASAGELFF.

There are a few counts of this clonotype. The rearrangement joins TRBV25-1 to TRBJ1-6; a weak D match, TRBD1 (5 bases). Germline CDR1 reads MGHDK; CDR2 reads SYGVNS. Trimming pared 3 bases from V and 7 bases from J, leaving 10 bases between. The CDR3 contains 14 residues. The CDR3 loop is CASSDPGANSPLHF. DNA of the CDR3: TGTGCCAGCAGTGACCCTGGGGCCAATTCACCCCTCCACTTT.

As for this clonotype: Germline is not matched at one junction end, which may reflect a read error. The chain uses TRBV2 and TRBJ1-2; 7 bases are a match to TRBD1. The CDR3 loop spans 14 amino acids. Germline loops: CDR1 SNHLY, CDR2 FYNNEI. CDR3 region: CASSEVDRIHGYTF. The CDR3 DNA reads TGTGCCAGCAGTGAGGTGGACAGGATTCATGGCTACACATTC.

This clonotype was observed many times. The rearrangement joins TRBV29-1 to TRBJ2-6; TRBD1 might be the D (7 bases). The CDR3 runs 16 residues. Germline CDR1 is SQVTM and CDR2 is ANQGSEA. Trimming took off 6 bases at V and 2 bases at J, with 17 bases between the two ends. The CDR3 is CSVRTGAGAGANVLTF. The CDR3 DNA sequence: TGCAGCGTAAGGACAGGAGCGGGCGCTGGGGCCAACGTCCTGACTTTC.

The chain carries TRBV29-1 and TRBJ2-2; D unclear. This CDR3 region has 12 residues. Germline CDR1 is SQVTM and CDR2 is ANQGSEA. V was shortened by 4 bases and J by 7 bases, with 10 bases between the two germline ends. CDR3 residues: CSVAARHGELFF. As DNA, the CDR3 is TGCAGCGTTGCCGCGCGACACGGGGAGCTGTTTTTT.

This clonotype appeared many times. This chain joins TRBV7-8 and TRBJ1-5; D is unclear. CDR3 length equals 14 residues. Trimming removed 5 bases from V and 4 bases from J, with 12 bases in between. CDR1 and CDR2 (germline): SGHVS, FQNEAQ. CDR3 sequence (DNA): TGTGCCAGCAGCGTACCGGGTCTGAATCAGCCCCAGCATTTT. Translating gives CASSVPGLNQPQHF.

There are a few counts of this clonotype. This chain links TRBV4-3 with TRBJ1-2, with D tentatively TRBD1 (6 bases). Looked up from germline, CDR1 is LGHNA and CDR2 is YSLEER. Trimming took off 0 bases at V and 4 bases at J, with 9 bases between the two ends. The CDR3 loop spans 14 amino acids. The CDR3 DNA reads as TGCGCCAGCAGCCAAGACTCACAGGGCTATGGCTACACCTTC. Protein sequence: CASSQDSQGYGYTF.

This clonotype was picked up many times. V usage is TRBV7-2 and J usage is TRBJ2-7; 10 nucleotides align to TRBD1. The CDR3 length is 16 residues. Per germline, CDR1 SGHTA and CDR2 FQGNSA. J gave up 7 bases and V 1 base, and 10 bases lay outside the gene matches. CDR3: CASSLVGGTGVGEQYF. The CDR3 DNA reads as TGTGCCAGCAGCTTAGTGGGGGGGACAGGGGTTGGAGAGCAGTACTTC.

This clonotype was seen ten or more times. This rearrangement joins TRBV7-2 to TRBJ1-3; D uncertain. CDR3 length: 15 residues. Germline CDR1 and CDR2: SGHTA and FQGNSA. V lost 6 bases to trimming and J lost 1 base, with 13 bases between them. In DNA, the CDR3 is TGTGCCAGCAGTTCCTTCCTTGCTTCTGGAAACACCATATATTTT. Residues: CASSSFLASGNTIYF.

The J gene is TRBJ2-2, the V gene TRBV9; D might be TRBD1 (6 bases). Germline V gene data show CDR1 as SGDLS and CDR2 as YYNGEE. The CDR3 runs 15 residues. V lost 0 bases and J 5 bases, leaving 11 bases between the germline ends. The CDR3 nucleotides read TGTGCCAGCAGCGTAGGGGGGCCTTGGACCGGGGAGCTGTTTTTT. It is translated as CASSVGGPWTGELFF.

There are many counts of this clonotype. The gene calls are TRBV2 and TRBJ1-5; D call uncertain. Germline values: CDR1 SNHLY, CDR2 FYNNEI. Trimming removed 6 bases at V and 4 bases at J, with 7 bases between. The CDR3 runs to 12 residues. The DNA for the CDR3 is TGTGCCAGCAGGGAGAGGAATCAGCCCCAGCATTTT. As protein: CASRERNQPQHF.

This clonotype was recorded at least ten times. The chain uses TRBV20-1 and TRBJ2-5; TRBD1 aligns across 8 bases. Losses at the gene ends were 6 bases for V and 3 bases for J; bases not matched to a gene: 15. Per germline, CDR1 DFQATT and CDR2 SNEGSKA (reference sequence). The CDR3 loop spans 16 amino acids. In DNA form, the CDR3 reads TGCAGTGCCCAACCGCAGGGGGCGCTTCCTGAAGAGACCCAGTACTTC. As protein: CSAQPQGALPEETQYF.

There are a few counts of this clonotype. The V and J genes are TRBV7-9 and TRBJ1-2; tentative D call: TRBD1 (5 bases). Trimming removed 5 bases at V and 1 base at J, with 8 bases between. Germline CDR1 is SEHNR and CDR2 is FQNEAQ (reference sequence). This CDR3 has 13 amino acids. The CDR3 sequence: CASSDSDNYGYTF. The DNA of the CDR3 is TGTGCCAGCAGCGACAGTGATAACTATGGCTACACCTTC.

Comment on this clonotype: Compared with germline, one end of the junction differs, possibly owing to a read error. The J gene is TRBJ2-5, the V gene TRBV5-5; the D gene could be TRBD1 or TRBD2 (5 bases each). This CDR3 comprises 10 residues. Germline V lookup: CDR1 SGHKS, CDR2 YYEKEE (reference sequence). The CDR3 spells CASSPGTASF. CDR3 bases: TGTGCCAGCAGCCCAGGGACGGCCAGTTTC. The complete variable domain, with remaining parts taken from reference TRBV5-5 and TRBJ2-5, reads DAGVTQSPTHLIKTRGQQVTLRCSPISGHKSVSWYQQVLGQGPQFIFQYYEKEERGRGNFPDRFSARQFPNYSSELNVNALLLGDSALYLCASSPGTASFGPGTRLLVL.

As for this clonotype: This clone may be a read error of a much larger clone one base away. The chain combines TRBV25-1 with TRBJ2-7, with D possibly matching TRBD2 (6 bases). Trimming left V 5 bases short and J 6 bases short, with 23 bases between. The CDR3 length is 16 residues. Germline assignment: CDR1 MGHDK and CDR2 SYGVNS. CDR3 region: CASSLPGLARFSEQYF. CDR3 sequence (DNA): TGTGCCAGCAGTTTACCGGGACTGGCGAGGTTCTCCGAGCAGTACTTC.

The CDR3 DNA sequence: TGTGCCAGCAGCTTGATTGAGAATAGCAATCAGCCCCAGCATTTT. Residues: CASSLIENSNQPQHF. V usage is TRBV5-6 and J usage is TRBJ1-5, with D unresolved. Germline CDR1 and CDR2: SGHDT and YYEEEE. This CDR3 is 15 amino acids long. The ends were cut back, 1 base at V and 0 bases at J, with 8 bases in the middle.

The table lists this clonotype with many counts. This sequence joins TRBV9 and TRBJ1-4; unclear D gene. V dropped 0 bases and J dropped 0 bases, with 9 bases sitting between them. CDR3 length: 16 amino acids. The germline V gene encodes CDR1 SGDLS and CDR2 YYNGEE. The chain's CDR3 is CASSVGGGATNEKLFF. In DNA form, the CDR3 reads TGTGCCAGCAGCGTAGGTGGCGGAGCAACTAATGAAAAACTGTTTTTT.

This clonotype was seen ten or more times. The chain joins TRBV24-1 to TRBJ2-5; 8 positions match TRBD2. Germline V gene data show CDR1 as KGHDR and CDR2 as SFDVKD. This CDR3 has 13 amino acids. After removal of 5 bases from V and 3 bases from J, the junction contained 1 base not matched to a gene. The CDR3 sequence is CATSGGGKETQYF. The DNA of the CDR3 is TGTGCCACCAGTGGCGGGGGGAAAGAGACCCAGTACTTC.